This paragraph covers one T cell receptor beta chain sequence. Its antigen is as yet unknown. This CDR3 is 17 amino acids long. From germline, CDR1 is LGHDT and CDR2 YNNKEL (reference sequence). All TRB cDNA libraries came from 5' RACE performed with UMI labels. TCRdb reprocessed the 5' RACE reads, keeping one entry per CDR3 protein, no DNA. This sample contains about 150,000 distinct CDR3 sequences. The sample originates from a study of CXCR3-negative and CXCR3-positive naive CD8 T cells. Study observations and caveats: The study inferred TCR strength from TRB CDR3 properties and found comparable surface CD5 between naive subsets. For CXCR3-positive naive cells, TRB CDR3s were more hydrophobic than those of CXCR3-negative naive cells. Memory CD8+ cells had much lower diversity, and both naive subsets had comparably high diversity.

All CD8+ T cell subsets were sorted in triplicate at 250,000 to 300,000 cells each. Naivety in CD8+ T cells corresponded to a CD45RO-CCR7+CD27+CD95- phenotype. This TCR was recovered from a human donor in good health. Some clones in this sample may be carry-over from other donors' samples. V gene TRBV3-1 combines with J gene TRBJ2-3; the TCRdb call, TRBD1, lacks DNA for checking. Sequencing input: naive CXCR3+ CD8+ T cells from blood. The sample's subset: CD45RO-CCR7+CD27+CD95- naive CD8+ T cells expressing CXCR3 (TNR3+). CDR3 residues: CASSQEGQGASSDTQYF.